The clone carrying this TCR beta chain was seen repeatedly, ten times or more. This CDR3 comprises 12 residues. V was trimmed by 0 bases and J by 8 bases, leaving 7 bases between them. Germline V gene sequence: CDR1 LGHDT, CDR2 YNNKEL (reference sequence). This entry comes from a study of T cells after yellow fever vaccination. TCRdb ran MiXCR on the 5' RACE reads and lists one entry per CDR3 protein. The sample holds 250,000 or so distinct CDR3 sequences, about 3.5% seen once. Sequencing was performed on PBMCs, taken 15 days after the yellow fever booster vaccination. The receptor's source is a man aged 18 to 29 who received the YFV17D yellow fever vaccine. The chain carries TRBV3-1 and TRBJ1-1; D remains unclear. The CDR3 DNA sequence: TGTGCCAGCAGCCAAGATGGTACCGAAGCTTTCTTT. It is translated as CASSQDGTEAFF.